This TCR beta chain emerged from a study of cytomegalovirus exposure and HLA in healthy donors. Background on the study: An early release of data contained approximately 85 million unique TCRs, which came from HLA-typed donors. When fewer than 400 donors were genotyped, roughly 80% of them were found to fall in the Caucasian-associated ancestry cluster.

V shed 4 bases and J shed 2 bases, with 16 bases lying between them. The CDR3 runs to 16 residues. Germline V gene sequence: CDR1 SGHRS, CDR2 YFSETQ. Healthy bone marrow donors made up the cohort. The PCR employed 60 Vbeta primers together with 13 Jbeta primers. Using immunoSEQ multiplex PCR, the repertoire was profiled, and TCRdb retains in-frame clones only, with some absent. Among some 150,000 clones listed, 79% were seen once. The sequenced sample was PBMCs. This sequence originates from a woman between 40 and 55 years old in good health and CMV-seropositive. The chain joins TRBV5-1 to TRBJ2-1; maybe TRBD1 (6 bases). The CDR3 protein is CASSRDRDTTYNEQFF. The DNA of the CDR3 is TGCGCCAGCAGCCGAGACCGGGACACTACCTACAATGAGCAGTTCTTC.